One sample yielded the 24 T cell receptor beta chains listed below, sequenced in a study of shared clonotypes between healthy human individuals. Profiled with immunoSEQ multiplex PCR; TCRdb holds only in-frame clones, not every one. The sample shows a few million clones, about 92% of them seen only once. Source material: naive CD4+ T cells from PBMCs. Subset in this sample: CD45RA+ positively selected. The source of these receptors is a man aged 18 to 30 in good health. Some clones in this sample may be carry-over from other donors' samples.

This chain joins TRBV15 and TRBJ2-7, with D perhaps TRBD2 (6 bases). CDR3 size: 15 residues. CDR1 is LNHNV, CDR2 YYDKDF, per germline (reference sequence). Trimming pared 0 bases from V and 2 bases from J, leaving 11 bases between. CDR3 nucleotides: TGTGCCACCAGCAGAGATGGAGGGGTTACCTACGAGCAGTACTTC. Translating gives CATSRDGGVTYEQYF.

The chain employs TRBV7-9 and TRBJ2-7, with D possibly being TRBD2 (6 bases). V was clipped by 5 bases and J by 6 bases, with 23 bases between them. CDR3 length: 16 residues. Germline V lookup: CDR1 SEHNR, CDR2 FQNEAQ (reference sequence). CDR3 nucleotide sequence: TGTGCCAGCAGCCCGGGATTACGGGAGTCAATTGCCGAGCAGTACTTC. Protein: CASSPGLRESIAEQYF.

The chain carries TRBV29-1 and TRBJ1-2; 8 bases are shared with TRBD1. The CDR3 extends over 12 amino acids. The V and J ends lost 2 bases and 12 bases, in that order; junction bases with no gene match: 8. The germline CDR1 and CDR2 sequences are SQVTM and ANQGSEA. CDR3 in amino acids: CSVERETGADTF. In nucleotides, the CDR3 is TGCAGCGTTGAACGCGAGACAGGGGCGGACACCTTC.

The CDR3 loop is CASSEVGNYGYTF. Written as DNA, the CDR3 is TGTGCCAGCAGCGAGGTGGGAAACTATGGCTACACCTTC. This chain joins TRBV7-8 and TRBJ1-2; D ambiguous. The CDR3 covers 13 residues. CDR1 and CDR2 from the germline V gene are SGHVS and FQNEAQ. The ends were cut back, 5 bases at V and 2 bases at J, with 9 bases in the middle.

Comments on this clone: The sample carries other DNA sequences with the same CDR3. The chain couples TRBV7-9 to TRBJ2-7; D assignment may be TRBD1 or TRBD2 (5 bases each). Trimming removed 3 bases at V and 0 bases at J, with 6 bases between. The germline CDR1 and CDR2 sequences are SEHNR and FQNEAQ (reference sequence). The CDR3 loop spans 13 amino acids. The CDR3 loop is CASSLGDSYEQYF. CDR3 in DNA: TGTGCCAGCAGCTTGGGGGACTCCTACGAGCAGTACTTC.

The rearrangement uses TRBV5-1 and TRBJ1-1, with 8 bases lining up with TRBD1. This CDR3 is built from 15 residues. The V and J ends lost 7 bases and 1 base, in that order; junction bases with no gene match: 9. Per germline, CDR1 SGHRS and CDR2 YFSETQ. The CDR3 sequence is CASRTGPFGNTEAFF. Here the CDR3 DNA reads TGCGCCAGCCGGACAGGGCCCTTCGGGAACACTGAAGCTTTCTTT.

The chain couples TRBV6-6 to TRBJ1-5, with D unclear. The CDR3 is 16 residues long. Between the trimmed V and J ends, which lost 4 bases and 1 base, there was a span of 14 bases. Germline V gene sequence: CDR1 MNHNY, CDR2 SVGAGI (reference sequence). The CDR3 sequence is CASSFPAGVSNQPQHF. DNA for the CDR3: TGTGCCAGCAGTTTCCCGGCCGGGGTGAGCAATCAGCCCCAGCATTTT.

The V call is TRBV29-1, the J call TRBJ2-5, with D perhaps TRBD1 (6 bases). Gene TRBJ2-7 matches the end of the DNA better, so the J call may be wrong. The CDR3 runs to 13 residues. Germline values: CDR1 SQVTM, CDR2 ANQGSEA. The CDR3 region is CSVDVQGSDEQYF. In nucleotides, the CDR3 is TGCAGCGTCGACGTACAGGGCTCGGACGAGCAGTACTTC.

The chain couples TRBV28 to TRBJ2-7, with 8 bases lining up with TRBD1. The CDR3 covers 15 residues. Germline assignment: CDR1 MDHEN and CDR2 SYDVKM. V lost 7 bases, J lost 2 bases, and 10 bases stayed unmatched. CDR3 nucleotide sequence: TGTGCCAGCACCGGACAGGGAATCTCAGCCTACGAGCAGTACTTC. Translated, it gives CASTGQGISAYEQYF.

This clone appeared a single time. The same CDR3 also results from other DNA sequences found in this sample. This rearrangement joins TRBV28 to TRBJ1-3; D is uncertain. V lost 6 bases, J lost 4 bases, and 13 bases lay in between. CDR1 MDHEN and CDR2 SYDVKM come from the germline V gene. The CDR3 is 14 residues long. The CDR3 region is CASSPSRGGNTIYF. CDR3 sequence (DNA): TGTGCCAGCAGCCCAAGCCGGGGAGGAAACACCATATATTTT.

The rearrangement uses TRBV6-6 and TRBJ2-5; 9 bases map to TRBD1. V lost 5 bases and J lost 5; bases outside the gene matches: 6. The germline V gene has CDR1 MNHNY and CDR2 SVGAGI (reference sequence). This CDR3 is 14 amino acids long. CDR3 nucleotides: TGTGCCAGCAGTCCTCGACAGGGGGGGGAGACCCAGTACTTC. This sequence encodes CASSPRQGGETQYF.

In its sample, this clone was seen a few times. Other DNA sequences in this sample translate to the same CDR3. The J gene is TRBJ1-5, the V gene TRBV18, with a possible D match to TRBD1 (5 bases). Trimming took off 5 bases at V and 4 bases at J, with 9 bases between the two ends. CDR1 is KGHSH and CDR2 is LQKENI in the germline V gene. This CDR3 comprises 13 residues. CDR3 residues: CASSADRNQPQHF. Written as DNA, the CDR3 is TGTGCCAGCTCAGCTGACAGAAATCAGCCCCAGCATTTT.

The chain combines TRBV28 with TRBJ2-1; 7 nucleotides line up with TRBD2. J gave up 8 bases and V 6 bases, and 19 bases lay outside the gene matches. The CDR3 has 17 residues. Germline V gene lookup returns CDR1 MDHEN and CDR2 SYDVKM. CDR3 sequence (DNA): TGTGCCAGCAGCCACCACTCGGGAGCGGGGCGGCGGGATGAGCAGTTCTTC. It encodes CASSHHSGAGRRDEQFF.

The genes are TRBV6-1 and TRBJ2-5, with D possibly matching TRBD2 (5 bases). The CDR3 is 17 residues long. Deletions cut 0 bases from V and 2 bases from J, with 16 bases between. Germline V gives CDR1 MNHNS, CDR2 SASEGT. CDR3 sequence (DNA): TGTGCCAGCAGTGAAGCGGCGGGTCGGGGTTTGCAAGAGACCCAGTACTTC. This codes for CASSEAAGRGLQETQYF.

As concerns this clone: This sample also contains other DNA sequences that code for the same CDR3. The V call is TRBV7-9, the J call TRBJ1-2, with TRBD1 as a possible D gene (5 bases). Germline V gene data show CDR1 as SEHNR and CDR2 as FQNEAQ (reference sequence). The CDR3 runs to 13 residues. The ends were cut back, 5 bases at V and 4 bases at J, with 11 bases in the middle. The CDR3, as DNA: TGTGCCAGCAGCCTAGGGGAGGGCTATGGCTACACCTTC. It specifies CASSLGEGYGYTF.

The chain is built from TRBV10-3 and TRBJ2-5; 7 bases are shared with TRBD1. With the DNA end fitting TRBJ2-7 better, the J assignment may be wrong. The CDR3 runs 14 residues. Germline loops: CDR1 ENHRY, CDR2 SYGVKD. The chain's CDR3 is CAIGKGQSSYEQYF. For the CDR3, the DNA is TGTGCCATCGGAAAGGGACAGAGCTCCTACGAGCAGTACTTC.

In this sample, this clone turned up once. This chain uses TRBV28 with TRBJ2-7; D is unclear. This CDR3 spans 14 amino acids. Trimming took 5 bases from V and 5 from J, leaving 16 bases between them. The germline V gene has CDR1 MDHEN and CDR2 SYDVKM. CDR3 DNA sequence: TGTGCCAGCAGTAAAAACTTGAGGCCCGACGAGCAGTACTTC. It is translated as CASSKNLRPDEQYF. Full variable domain (outside the CDR3, taken from reference TRBV28 and TRBJ2-7): DVKVTQSSRYLVKRTGEKVFLECVQDMDHENMFWYRQDPGLGLRLIYFSYDVKMKEKGDIPEGYSVSREKKERFSLILESASTNQTSMYLCASSKNLRPDEQYFGPGTRLTVT.

This clone was observed a handful of times. Other nucleotide sequences in the sample specify the same CDR3. This chain joins TRBV15 and TRBJ2-2; D is ambiguous. Germline CDR1 and CDR2: LNHNV and YYDKDF (reference sequence). Trimming removed 1 base from V and 2 bases from J, with 2 bases in between. The CDR3 is made up of 13 amino acids. In DNA, the CDR3 is TGTGCCACCAGCAGAGGAAACACCGGGGAGCTGTTTTTT. The encoded protein is CATSRGNTGELFF.

This rearrangement joins TRBV6-1 to TRBJ1-3; tentative D call: TRBD1 (5 bases). V was shortened by 8 bases and J by 1 base, with 12 bases between the two germline ends. CDR3 length: 14 residues. Looked up from germline, CDR1 is MNHNS and CDR2 is SASEGT. The CDR3 coding sequence is TGTGCCAGCGGGGGGGGAGGATCTGGAAACACCATATATTTT. Its translation is CASGGGGSGNTIYF.

V usage is TRBV27 and J usage is TRBJ2-7; 8 nucleotides match TRBD1. Germline loops: CDR1 MNHEY, CDR2 SMNVEV (reference sequence). Germline trimming cut 6 bases from V and 2 bases from J; bases unmatched to any gene: 9. This CDR3 has 15 amino acids. Here the CDR3 reads CASSFRDRNTYEQYF. CDR3 in DNA: TGTGCCAGCAGCTTTCGGGACAGGAATACCTACGAGCAGTACTTC.

Comment on this clone: Other DNA sequences from this sample encode an identical CDR3 as well. The chain is built from TRBV5-4 and TRBJ2-3, with TRBD2 as a possible D gene (5 bases). Trimming pared 4 bases from V and 1 base from J, leaving 10 bases between. The CDR3 has 14 amino acids. Germline lookup yields CDR1 SGHNT and CDR2 YYREEE (reference sequence). This CDR3 is CASSTGGGTDTQYF. As DNA, the CDR3 is TGTGCCAGCAGCACTGGAGGAGGCACAGATACGCAGTATTTT.

V gene TRBV4-1 combines with J gene TRBJ1-1, with 7 bases that match TRBD1. V lost 2 bases to trimming and J lost 4 bases; unmatched junction nucleotides: 7. This CDR3 is 15 amino acids long. In germline, CDR1 is MGHRA, CDR2 YSYEKL. CDR3 bases: TGCGCCAGCAGCCAATCGACAGGGTCGGGCACTGAAGCTTTCTTT. Its translation: CASSQSTGSGTEAFF.

The rearrangement joins TRBV7-9 to TRBJ1-2; D may be TRBD1 (6 bases). Germline lookup yields CDR1 SEHNR and CDR2 FQNEAQ (reference sequence). The CDR3 has 14 amino acids. Trimming pared 1 base from V and 4 bases from J, leaving 10 bases between. CDR3 sequence: CASSLGTAGYGYTF. The CDR3 DNA follows: TGTGCCAGCAGCTTAGGGACAGCAGGCTATGGCTACACCTTC.

This chain links TRBV6-6 with TRBJ2-1; D ambiguous. The CDR3 spans 15 residues. The ends were cut back, 6 bases at V and 0 bases at J, with 12 bases in the middle. Per germline, CDR1 MNHNY and CDR2 SVGAGI (reference sequence). DNA for the CDR3: TGTGCCAGCAGCCAAGAGGTAGTCTCCTACAATGAGCAGTTCTTC. Translation: CASSQEVVSYNEQFF.